Below are 4 T cell receptor beta chains sequenced from a single sample in a study of blood T cell repertoires in COVID-19. The method was immunoSEQ multiplex PCR; TCRdb's version includes in-frame clones alone and lacks a portion of them. The sample has 350,000 to 450,000 clones, around nine tenths seen once; the top ten hold 1.7%. The sample consisted of PBMCs or T cells enriched from blood (not recorded which). The receptors here all came from a woman in her 30s who had recovered from COVID-19.

The rearrangement links TRBV6-4 to TRBJ1-1; D is perhaps TRBD1 (5 bases). The V gene lost 4 bases and the J gene lost 4 bases, with 13 bases spanning the gap. The germline CDR1 and CDR2 sequences are MRHNA and SNTAGT. This CDR3 has 14 amino acids. The CDR3 sequence: CASSAQGGVTEAFF. In nucleotides, the CDR3 is TGTGCCAGCAGTGCTCAGGGTGGAGTCACTGAAGCTTTCTTT.

The V gene is TRBV28, the J gene TRBJ1-1; D perhaps matches TRBD1 (6 bases). The CDR3 loop spans 14 amino acids. Germline V gene data show CDR1 as MDHEN and CDR2 as SYDVKM. The V and J ends lost 3 bases and 7 bases respectively, with 15 bases between them. This CDR3 is CASSFWGRGGEAFF. The CDR3 nucleotides read TGTGCCAGCAGTTTCTGGGGTAGAGGGGGTGAAGCTTTCTTT.

The chain has TRBV7-3 and TRBJ1-1, with D maybe TRBD1 (5 bases). V was clipped by 0 bases and J by 6 bases, with 14 bases between them. The germline V gene encodes CDR1 SGHTA and CDR2 FQGTGA. The CDR3 length is 15 residues. The CDR3 sequence: CASSLTKFGGPEAFF. CDR3 DNA: TGTGCCAGCAGCTTAACGAAGTTCGGGGGACCTGAAGCTTTCTTT.

The gene calls are TRBV5-8 and TRBJ1-2; 10 bases are shared with TRBD1. The CDR3 has 13 amino acids. V was pared by 4 bases and J by 6 bases, with 3 bases of the junction left unmatched. From germline, CDR1 is SGHTS and CDR2 YDEGEE. Written as DNA, the CDR3 is TGTGCCAGCAGCCGGACAGGGGGACATGGCTACACCTTC. This translates into CASSRTGGHGYTF.